This T cell receptor (beta chain) was sequenced in a study of cytomegalovirus exposure and HLA in healthy donors. Points on this clone: The antigen remains undetermined.

Study-level points and caveats: The study put 150 to 200 TCR beta chains on its list as cytomegalovirus-associated.

Clones were read by immunoSEQ multiplex PCR, and TCRdb kept only the in-frame ones, dropping some. Of roughly 130,000 clones in the sample, almost 90% are singletons; the top ten hold approximately 1.5%. Sequencing used PBMCs. This TCR was sampled from a man aged 25 to 40 in good health and CMV-seronegative.

DNA for the CDR3: TGTGCCAGCAGCTTATATTGGGACACCACAGATACGCAGTATTTT. Translated, it gives CASSLYWDTTDTQYF. The chain couples TRBV11-2 to TRBJ2-3; D is perhaps TRBD1 (6 bases). This CDR3 is built from 15 residues. CDR1 and CDR2 (germline): SGHAT, FQNNGV. Between the trimmed V and J ends, which lost 2 bases and 2 bases, there was a span of 11 bases.